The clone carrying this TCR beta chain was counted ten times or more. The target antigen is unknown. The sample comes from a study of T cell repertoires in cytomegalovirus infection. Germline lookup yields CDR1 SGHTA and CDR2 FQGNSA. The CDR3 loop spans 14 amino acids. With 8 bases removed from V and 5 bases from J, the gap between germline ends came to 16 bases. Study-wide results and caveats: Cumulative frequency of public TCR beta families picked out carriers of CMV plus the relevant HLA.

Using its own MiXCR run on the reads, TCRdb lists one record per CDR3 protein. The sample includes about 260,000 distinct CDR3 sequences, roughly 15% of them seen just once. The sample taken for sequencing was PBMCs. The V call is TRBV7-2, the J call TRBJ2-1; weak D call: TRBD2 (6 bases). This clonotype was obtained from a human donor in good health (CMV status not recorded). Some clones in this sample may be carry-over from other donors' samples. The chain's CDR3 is CASGKLASDNEQFF. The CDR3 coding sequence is TGTGCCAGCGGAAAACTAGCTTCGGACAATGAGCAGTTCTTC.